What follows describes a single T cell receptor beta chain. These data belong to a study of T cell changes during pregnancy in multiple sclerosis. Measured with immunoSEQ multiplex PCR; TCRdb has only the in-frame clones, and not every one. Of around 33,000 clones in the sample, around 90% are singletons; the top ten hold 3% to 4.5%. The V and J ends lost 0 bases and 1 base, in that order; junction bases with no gene match: 2. CDR3 length: 16 residues. Germline CDR1 is LGHNA and CDR2 is YNFKEQ. The source of this sequence is a female donor with multiple sclerosis, enrolled in a pregnancy study. The source was CD8+ T cells from peripheral blood mononuclear cells, collected in the third trimester of pregnancy. The gene calls are TRBV4-2 and TRBJ2-7, with 11 bases that match TRBD2. CDR3 amino acids: CASSQETSGESYEQYF. In DNA, the CDR3 is TGTGCCAGCAGCCAAGAGACTAGCGGGGAGTCCTACGAGCAGTACTTC.